This note documents a single T cell receptor beta chain sequence. Its target is not known. The sample is drawn from a study of identical twins. TCRdb itself ran the 5' RACE reads through MiXCR, one entry per CDR3 protein. The repertoire holds hundreds of thousands of distinct CDR3 sequences, with about 24% as singletons. Whole-study results and caveats: A lower insertion count was a feature of abundant cord blood beta clonotypes, with no such feature in memory repertoires. An excess of low generation probability was shown by twin-shared out-of-frame alpha sequences.

This same sample was also taken into another study, of T cells expressing NK-cell markers. As reported in that work: It is unclear if expanded NKG2C-expressing clones target HCMV antigens.

This clonotype was sampled from a woman younger than 30 in good health. The sequenced material came from CD4+ T cells sorted from blood.

The CDR3 DNA follows: TGTGCCTTCCGGGGGGGGACAGGGGGCCGCTCTGGGGCCAACGTCCTGACTTTC. Its translation is CAFRGGTGGRSGANVLTF. The chain joins TRBV27 to TRBJ2-6; 12 bases map to TRBD1. V was clipped by 11 bases and J by 0 bases; unmatched bases: 11. Germline V lookup: CDR1 MNHEY, CDR2 SMNVEV (reference sequence). This CDR3 is 18 amino acids long.